This T cell receptor (beta chain) was captured in a study of CD4+ T cells in melanoma. TCRdb keeps only in-frame clones here, not all; method: immunoSEQ multiplex PCR. The sample carries more than 12,000 clones, 60% to 80% recorded once. Germline trimming cut 3 bases from V and 8 bases from J; bases unmatched to any gene: 2. The CDR3 extends over 15 amino acids. Looked up from germline, CDR1 is SGDLS and CDR2 is YYNGEE. This clone showed up just a few times. The TCR comes from a human donor with melanoma. The gene calls are TRBV9 and TRBJ2-1, with 16 positions matching TRBD2. The sample consisted of cells from a culture (not recorded whether cultured in vitro). Here the CDR3 DNA reads TGTGCCAGCAGCGGCGGGACTAGCGGGGGGGATGAGCAGTTCTTC. Its translation is CASSGGTSGGDEQFF. Looking up the rest from reference TRBV9 and TRBJ2-1 gives the full variable domain: DSGVTQTPKHLITATGQRVTLRCSPRSGDLSVYWYQQSLDQGLQFLIQYYNGEERAKGNILERFSAQQFPDLHSELNLSSLELGDSALYFCASSGGTSGGDEQFFGPGTRLTVL.